This T cell receptor beta chain was sequenced during a study of T cells after yellow fever vaccination. Overall study results and limits: Most clones from primary vaccination were detected again post-booster (almost 98% CD4, 70% to 90% CD8). When the response was secondary, it was weaker but reached its peak faster, day 5 versus 15.

Details on this clonotype: Its antigen is undetermined.

TCRdb independently ran MiXCR on the 5' RACE reads; one entry per CDR3 protein. The sample lists 300,000 to 350,000 distinct CDR3 sequences, 3% to 4.5% seen once, with roughly 26% in the top ten. The germline V gene encodes CDR1 DFQATT and CDR2 SNEGSKA (reference sequence). CDR3 size: 13 residues. The chain couples TRBV20-1 to TRBJ2-3; tentatively, D is TRBD1 (6 bases). The material sequenced was PBMCs, taken 5 days after the yellow fever booster vaccination. This TCR was sampled from a man between 18 and 29 years old who received the YFV17D yellow fever vaccine. CDR3 protein: CSRKRGSTDTQYF. The DNA of the CDR3 is TGCAGCCGAAAGAGGGGGAGCACAGATACGCAGTATTTT.